Listed below are T cell receptor beta chains from one sample, sequenced in a study of early T cells in non-severe SARS-CoV-2 infection. TCRdb analysed the 5' RACE reads with MiXCR anew, one entry per CDR3 protein. This table holds 70,000 to 85,000 distinct CDR3 sequences, roughly 5.3% found once. The input for sequencing was whole blood, taken at baseline. Source of these receptors: an adult who was a healthcare worker with PCR-confirmed SARS-CoV-2 infection or an uninfected control (not recorded which). Each CDR3 is given with its conserved first and last residue. D genes are given only for firm matches. Not every row has a clone size; where given, it reads once, few, many or a size class.

D gene: TRBD1
J gene: TRBJ1-2
V gene: TRBV9
clone size: few
CDR3 DNA: TGTGCCAGCAGCGCGGGACAGGGGCGCAGCGGCTATGGCTACACCTTC
CDR3 protein: CASSAGQGRSGYGYTF

D gene: -
J gene: TRBJ2-7
V gene: TRBV5-1
clone size: many
CDR3 DNA: TGCGCCAGCAGCCCAAGGGGCCCTACCACCGGCGAGCAGTACTTC
CDR3 protein: CASSPRGPTTGEQYF

D gene: -
J gene: TRBJ2-5
V gene: TRBV7-6
clone size: few
CDR3 DNA: TGTGCCAGCAGCTTAGCAGTAAAAGAGACCCAGTACTTC
CDR3 protein: CASSLAVKETQYF

D gene: -
J gene: TRBJ1-5
V gene: TRBV20-1
clone size: many
CDR3 DNA: TGCAGTGCTAGACCCTCTAGGGGGAGGGCTCAGCCCCAGCATTTT
CDR3 protein: CSARPSRGRAQPQHF

D gene: TRBD1
J gene: TRBJ1-4
V gene: TRBV20-1
clone size: many
CDR3 DNA: TGCAGTGCCCCGGGACAGCCCTCGACGGAACTGTTTTTT
CDR3 protein: CSAPGQPSTELFF

D gene: TRBD1
J gene: TRBJ2-7
V gene: TRBV28
clone size: many
CDR3 DNA: TGTGCCAGCAGCCGGGACAGGGTCAACTACGAGCAGTACTTC
CDR3 protein: CASSRDRVNYEQYF

D gene: -
J gene: TRBJ2-1
V gene: TRBV28
clone size: -
CDR3 DNA: TGTGCCAGCAGACCCCCCTTTCCCTCCTGCAAGTTCTTC
CDR3 protein: CASRPPFPSCKFF

D gene: -
J gene: TRBJ2-1
V gene: TRBV20-1
clone size: many
CDR3 DNA: TGCAGTGCTAGAGATCGATCTGAGCAGTTCTTC
CDR3 protein: CSARDRSEQFF

D gene: TRBD1
J gene: TRBJ1-1
V gene: TRBV18
clone size: -
CDR3 DNA: TGTGCCAGCTCACCTGGGACAGGGAGGGCTGAAGCTTTCTTT
CDR3 protein: CASSPGTGRAEAFF

D gene: -
J gene: TRBJ2-3
V gene: TRBV10-3
clone size: many
CDR3 DNA: TGTGCCATCAGTGAGTCGAGAGCGGGCCGCACAGATACGCAGTATTTT
CDR3 protein: CAISESRAGRTDTQYF

D gene: -
J gene: TRBJ2-4
V gene: TRBV9
clone size: -
CDR3 DNA: TGTGCCAGCAGCGTAGCGGGAGCCCAAAACATTCAGTACTTC
CDR3 protein: CASSVAGAQNIQYF

D gene: -
J gene: TRBJ2-5
V gene: TRBV20-1
clone size: many
CDR3 DNA: TGCAGTGCTAGGGCCCTCAGGATCCAAGAGACCCAGTACTTC
CDR3 protein: CSARALRIQETQYF

D gene: -
J gene: TRBJ1-1
V gene: TRBV7-9
clone size: -
CDR3 DNA: TGTGCCAGCAGCTTGGGAAAGGGCACTGAAGCTTTCTTT
CDR3 protein: CASSLGKGTEAFF

D gene: -
J gene: TRBJ1-5
V gene: TRBV19
clone size: few
CDR3 DNA: TGTGCCAGTAGTATAGATGGAGCAGGGAATCAGCCCCAGCATTTT
CDR3 protein: CASSIDGAGNQPQHF

D gene: TRBD2
J gene: TRBJ2-1
V gene: TRBV11-1
clone size: -
CDR3 DNA: TGTGCCAGCAGCTACCTAGCGGGATATAATGAGCAGTTCTTC
CDR3 protein: CASSYLAGYNEQFF

D gene: -
J gene: TRBJ2-1
V gene: TRBV4-1
clone size: many
CDR3 DNA: TGCGCCAGCACCCATGGAGATTACAATGAGCAGTTCTTC
CDR3 protein: CASTHGDYNEQFF

D gene: TRBD1
J gene: TRBJ2-3
V gene: TRBV13
clone size: many
CDR3 DNA: TGTGCCAGCAGCTCACGGGACAGGGGCACAGATACGCAGTATTTT
CDR3 protein: CASSSRDRGTDTQYF

D gene: TRBD2
J gene: TRBJ2-7
V gene: TRBV2
clone size: once
CDR3 DNA: TGTGCCATACTTCGTAGCGGGAGTTGGGACGAGCAGTACTTC
CDR3 protein: CAILRSGSWDEQYF

D gene: TRBD2
J gene: TRBJ2-1
V gene: TRBV2
clone size: -
CDR3 DNA: TGTGCCACGCATGGAGCGGGAGTTTACAATGAGCAGTTCTTC
CDR3 protein: CATHGAGVYNEQFF

D gene: -
J gene: TRBJ2-2
V gene: TRBV7-3
clone size: few
CDR3 DNA: TGTGCCAGCAGCTTAAATCATGGAAACACCGGGGAGCTGTTTTTT
CDR3 protein: CASSLNHGNTGELFF

D gene: TRBD1
J gene: TRBJ1-1
V gene: TRBV7-9
clone size: -
CDR3 DNA: TGTGCCAGCAGCTTATTGAAGGGGGCGGACACTGAAGCTTTCTTT
CDR3 protein: CASSLLKGADTEAFF

D gene: -
J gene: TRBJ1-2
V gene: TRBV5-1
clone size: -
CDR3 DNA: TGCGCCAGCAGCTTGAACCCGGGGACGGACTATGGCTACACCTTC
CDR3 protein: CASSLNPGTDYGYTF

D gene: TRBD2
J gene: TRBJ2-6
V gene: TRBV2
clone size: few
CDR3 DNA: TGTGCCAGCAGTGGGAACTGGAGAAGCGGGAAAAACACCGGGGCCAACGTCCTGACTTTC
CDR3 protein: CASSGNWRSGKNTGANVLTF

D gene: -
J gene: TRBJ1-2
V gene: TRBV5-1
clone size: few
CDR3 DNA: TGCGCCAGCAGCTATGCCACAACTAACTATGGCTACACCTTC
CDR3 protein: CASSYATTNYGYTF

D gene: TRBD1
J gene: TRBJ1-1
V gene: TRBV18
clone size: few
CDR3 DNA: TGTGCCAGCTCGGGGTCAGGGGGCTGGAACACTGAAGCTTTCTTT
CDR3 protein: CASSGSGGWNTEAFF

D gene: -
J gene: TRBJ1-1
V gene: TRBV6-5
clone size: many
CDR3 DNA: TGTGCCAGCAGGCTCGGGGCTGAAGCTTTCTTT
CDR3 protein: CASRLGAEAFF

D gene: -
J gene: TRBJ2-7
V gene: TRBV12-3/TRBV12-4
clone size: many
CDR3 DNA: TGTGCCAGCACCAAAGGTCCGGACAGTGGGTACGAGCAGTACTTC
CDR3 protein: CASTKGPDSGYEQYF

D gene: -
J gene: TRBJ1-1
V gene: TRBV27
clone size: -
CDR3 DNA: TGTGCCAGCAGTCCAGTAGGGCAGGGCTTGAACACTGAAGCTTTCTTT
CDR3 protein: CASSPVGQGLNTEAFF

D gene: -
J gene: TRBJ2-7
V gene: TRBV5-6
clone size: few
CDR3 DNA: TGTGCCAGCAGCTTGGCCTTCCGAGGGGAGGACGAGCAGTACTTC
CDR3 protein: CASSLAFRGEDEQYF

D gene: TRBD1
J gene: TRBJ2-7
V gene: TRBV12-3/TRBV12-4
clone size: -
CDR3 DNA: TGTGCCAGCAGTCCGGGGACAGGGGGGCCCTACGAGCAGTACTTC
CDR3 protein: CASSPGTGGPYEQYF

D gene: -
J gene: TRBJ1-1
V gene: TRBV23-1
clone size: many
CDR3 DNA: TGCGCCAGCAGTCAATCGTTGACAGGCTCGGCGAACACTGAAGCTTTCTTT
CDR3 protein: CASSQSLTGSANTEAFF

D gene: -
J gene: TRBJ2-7
V gene: TRBV6-5
clone size: many
CDR3 DNA: TGTGCCAGCAGTTTTCACAGGGAGTCCGAGCAGTACTTC
CDR3 protein: CASSFHRESEQYF

D gene: -
J gene: TRBJ2-2
V gene: TRBV6-2/TRBV6-3
clone size: few
CDR3 DNA: TGTGCCAGCAGTACCGGGAGTTCTTCCGGGGAGCTGTTTTTT
CDR3 protein: CASSTGSSSGELFF

D gene: TRBD1
J gene: TRBJ1-2
V gene: TRBV29-1
clone size: many
CDR3 DNA: TGCAGCGTTGGCTCCGGGACAGGGATATATGGCTACACCTTC
CDR3 protein: CSVGSGTGIYGYTF

D gene: TRBD2
J gene: TRBJ2-2
V gene: TRBV12-3/TRBV12-4
clone size: few
CDR3 DNA: TGTGCCAGCAGTTCGGGACTAGCGGTTGGTGGGGAGCTGTTTTTT
CDR3 protein: CASSSGLAVGGELFF